The rows below give T cell receptor beta chains drawn from one sample of a study of identical twins. TCRdb recomputed calls from the 5' RACE reads with MiXCR, one row per CDR3 protein. Of a few hundred thousand distinct CDR3 sequences listed, 12% were seen once; the top ten hold roughly 4.2%. Separately, the same data were catalogued under a study of yellow fever vaccine responses in identical twins.

Sequenced: memory (CD45RO+) T cells sorted from blood. The origin of the receptors is a woman younger than 35 in good health. Both conserved end residues are part of each CDR3. Each record gives: D gene, V gene, clone size, J gene, CDR3 protein, CDR3 DNA. A D gene is named only where the DNA matches it firmly. Some rows mark clone size as missing; the rest say once, few, many or name a class of expanded clone.

D gene: TRBD1
V gene: TRBV28
clone size: few
J gene: TRBJ2-5
CDR3 protein: CASRRQGEGPQYF
CDR3 DNA: TGTGCCAGCAGAAGACAGGGAGAGGGGCCCCAGTACTTC

D gene: -
V gene: TRBV3-1
clone size: -
J gene: TRBJ1-2
CDR3 protein: CASSQDLSTVPNYGYTF
CDR3 DNA: TGTGCCAGCAGCCAAGATCTATCGACGGTGCCGAACTATGGCTACACCTTC

D gene: -
V gene: TRBV9
clone size: -
J gene: TRBJ2-4
CDR3 protein: CASSPGLGSRLAKNIQYF
CDR3 DNA: TGTGCCAGCAGCCCCGGGCTGGGGTCTCGACTAGCCAAAAACATTCAGTACTTC

D gene: -
V gene: TRBV29-1
clone size: few
J gene: TRBJ2-1
CDR3 protein: CSVEAGTLPNEQFF
CDR3 DNA: TGCAGCGTTGAGGCCGGGACACTCCCGAATGAGCAGTTCTTC

D gene: -
V gene: TRBV5-1
clone size: many
J gene: TRBJ1-5
CDR3 protein: CASSEEGNQPQHF
CDR3 DNA: TGCGCCAGCAGCGAGGAGGGGAATCAGCCCCAGCATTTT

D gene: TRBD1
V gene: TRBV7-9
clone size: many
J gene: TRBJ2-5
CDR3 protein: CASSERTGASEETQYF
CDR3 DNA: TGTGCCAGCAGCGAAAGGACAGGGGCAAGCGAGGAGACCCAGTACTTC

D gene: -
V gene: TRBV7-7
clone size: -
J gene: TRBJ1-1
CDR3 protein: CASSWGGDTEAFF
CDR3 DNA: TGTGCTAGCAGCTGGGGGGGGGACACTGAAGCTTTCTTT

D gene: TRBD1
V gene: TRBV7-2
clone size: many
J gene: TRBJ1-5
CDR3 protein: CASSAPDRGWQPQHF
CDR3 DNA: TGTGCCAGCAGCGCTCCCGACAGGGGCTGGCAGCCCCAGCATTTT

D gene: -
V gene: TRBV5-5
clone size: -
J gene: TRBJ2-7
CDR3 protein: CASSLGIGNYEQYF
CDR3 DNA: TGTGCCAGCAGCTTGGGTATAGGTAATTACGAGCAGTACTTC

D gene: -
V gene: TRBV9
clone size: few
J gene: TRBJ2-1
CDR3 protein: CASSVATGWGSNEQFF
CDR3 DNA: TGTGCCAGCAGCGTAGCTACAGGGTGGGGGTCCAATGAGCAGTTCTTC

D gene: -
V gene: TRBV5-1
clone size: few
J gene: TRBJ1-2
CDR3 protein: CASSFDGNYGYTF
CDR3 DNA: TGCGCCAGCAGCTTCGACGGTAACTATGGCTACACCTTC

D gene: -
V gene: TRBV6-2/TRBV6-3
clone size: few
J gene: TRBJ2-1
CDR3 protein: CASRNTASAYNEQFF
CDR3 DNA: TGTGCCAGCAGAAACACGGCTTCCGCCTACAATGAGCAGTTCTTC

D gene: TRBD1
V gene: TRBV12-3/TRBV12-4
clone size: few
J gene: TRBJ2-5
CDR3 protein: CASSFGWRTGEETQYF
CDR3 DNA: TGTGCCAGCAGTTTTGGTTGGCGGACAGGGGAAGAGACCCAGTACTTC

D gene: -
V gene: TRBV11-2
clone size: -
J gene: TRBJ2-5
CDR3 protein: CASLDGSDVSTQYF
CDR3 DNA: TGTGCCAGCCTGGATGGGTCTGACGTCTCGACCCAGTACTTC

D gene: TRBD2
V gene: TRBV20-1
clone size: -
J gene: TRBJ2-1
CDR3 protein: CSARVATSGRSNEQFF
CDR3 DNA: TGCAGTGCTAGAGTCGCGACTAGCGGGAGGAGCAATGAGCAGTTCTTC

D gene: -
V gene: TRBV2
clone size: -
J gene: TRBJ2-7
CDR3 protein: CASSAKGFSYEQYF
CDR3 DNA: TGTGCCAGCAGTGCGAAGGGGTTCTCCTACGAGCAGTACTTC

D gene: TRBD2
V gene: TRBV7-2
clone size: -
J gene: TRBJ2-7
CDR3 protein: CASSKLAGGHYEQYF
CDR3 DNA: TGTGCCAGCAGTAAACTAGCGGGGGGGCACTACGAGCAGTACTTC

D gene: -
V gene: TRBV4-3
clone size: -
J gene: TRBJ2-2
CDR3 protein: CASSQDPAGNTGELFF
CDR3 DNA: TGCGCCAGCAGCCAAGATCCCGCAGGGAACACCGGGGAGCTGTTTTTT

D gene: TRBD2
V gene: TRBV7-2
clone size: -
J gene: TRBJ2-3
CDR3 protein: CASSRTSGTRDTQYF
CDR3 DNA: TGTGCCAGCAGTCGGACTAGCGGGACTAGAGATACGCAGTATTTT

D gene: -
V gene: TRBV12-5
clone size: -
J gene: TRBJ1-6
CDR3 protein: CASGLDGTFGSPLHF
CDR3 DNA: TGTGCTAGTGGTTTGGACGGGACGTTTGGTTCACCCCTCCACTTT

D gene: TRBD2
V gene: TRBV7-2
clone size: -
J gene: TRBJ2-5
CDR3 protein: CASSLRTSGGAKTQYF
CDR3 DNA: TGTGCCAGCAGCTTAAGGACTAGCGGGGGGGCAAAGACCCAGTACTTC

D gene: TRBD2
V gene: TRBV6-2/TRBV6-3
clone size: few
J gene: TRBJ2-7
CDR3 protein: CASRPSGTSGNEQYF
CDR3 DNA: TGTGCCAGCAGACCCTCCGGGACTAGCGGGAATGAGCAGTACTTC

D gene: -
V gene: TRBV6-4
clone size: -
J gene: TRBJ2-3
CDR3 protein: CASSYSRADTQYF
CDR3 DNA: TGTGCCAGCAGTTATTCCAGGGCAGATACGCAGTATTTT

D gene: TRBD1
V gene: TRBV6-1
clone size: -
J gene: TRBJ1-1
CDR3 protein: CASSGTGRDTEAFF
CDR3 DNA: TGTGCCAGCAGTGGGACAGGTAGGGACACTGAAGCTTTCTTT

D gene: -
V gene: TRBV20-1
clone size: few
J gene: TRBJ1-2
CDR3 protein: CSASGSVGQLYGYTF
CDR3 DNA: TGCAGTGCTAGCGGATCAGTCGGACAACTCTATGGCTACACCTTC

D gene: -
V gene: TRBV25-1
clone size: few
J gene: TRBJ1-1
CDR3 protein: CASRAGAGGAFF
CDR3 DNA: TGTGCCAGCAGAGCCGGGGCCGGAGGCGCTTTCTTT

D gene: -
V gene: TRBV5-1
clone size: -
J gene: TRBJ2-1
CDR3 protein: CASSLVSYGSNEQFF
CDR3 DNA: TGCGCCAGCAGCTTGGTGAGCTATGGGAGCAATGAGCAGTTCTTC

D gene: -
V gene: TRBV7-2
clone size: few
J gene: TRBJ1-1
CDR3 protein: CASSPRRQGLSEAFF
CDR3 DNA: TGTGCCAGCAGCCCCCGTCGGCAGGGTTTGTCTGAAGCTTTCTTT

D gene: TRBD2
V gene: TRBV24-1
clone size: many
J gene: TRBJ2-7
CDR3 protein: CATSDSPGLGSVGEQYF
CDR3 DNA: TGTGCCACCAGTGATTCACCAGGACTAGGCTCTGTTGGCGAGCAGTACTTC

D gene: -
V gene: TRBV11-2
clone size: -
J gene: TRBJ2-5
CDR3 protein: CASSSDRQETQYF
CDR3 DNA: TGTGCCAGCAGCTCCGACAGACAAGAGACCCAGTACTTC

D gene: TRBD2
V gene: TRBV12-3/TRBV12-4
clone size: few
J gene: TRBJ2-2
CDR3 protein: CASSFTRIRASGRGTGELFF
CDR3 DNA: TGTGCCAGCAGTTTTACCAGAATAAGGGCTAGCGGGAGAGGGACCGGGGAGCTGTTTTTT

D gene: TRBD2
V gene: TRBV6-4
clone size: -
J gene: TRBJ2-1
CDR3 protein: CASSDGLAEYNEQFF
CDR3 DNA: TGTGCCAGCAGTGACGGGCTAGCGGAATACAATGAGCAGTTCTTC

D gene: -
V gene: TRBV12-3/TRBV12-4
clone size: few
J gene: TRBJ2-7
CDR3 protein: CASSYGQLYEQYF
CDR3 DNA: TGTGCCAGCAGTTATGGACAGCTCTACGAGCAGTACTTC

D gene: -
V gene: TRBV20-1
clone size: few
J gene: TRBJ2-7
CDR3 protein: CSAIGPPSHEQYF
CDR3 DNA: TGCAGTGCCATTGGCCCTCCTTCCCACGAGCAGTACTTC

D gene: -
V gene: TRBV6-2/TRBV6-3
clone size: -
J gene: TRBJ2-7
CDR3 protein: CASRPLQGTIYEQYF
CDR3 DNA: TGTGCCAGCAGGCCCCTGCAGGGTACCATCTACGAGCAGTACTTC

D gene: -
V gene: TRBV7-2
clone size: many
J gene: TRBJ1-5
CDR3 protein: CASSLGPPRGNQPQHF
CDR3 DNA: TGTGCCAGCAGCTTAGGGCCCCCTCGGGGCAATCAGCCCCAGCATTTT

D gene: -
V gene: TRBV12-3/TRBV12-4
clone size: few
J gene: TRBJ1-1
CDR3 protein: CASTLGVGADTEAFF
CDR3 DNA: TGTGCCAGCACTCTCGGGGTAGGGGCCGACACTGAAGCTTTCTTT

D gene: -
V gene: TRBV9
clone size: few
J gene: TRBJ2-7
CDR3 protein: CASSVGTDSYEQYF
CDR3 DNA: TGTGCCAGCAGCGTAGGGACTGACTCCTACGAGCAGTACTTC

D gene: TRBD1
V gene: TRBV25-1
clone size: many
J gene: TRBJ2-1
CDR3 protein: CASSEFRGGSEQFF
CDR3 DNA: TGTGCCAGCAGTGAGTTCAGAGGGGGCAGTGAGCAGTTCTTC

D gene: TRBD2
V gene: TRBV18
clone size: -
J gene: TRBJ2-3
CDR3 protein: CASSPGRTSGSTDTQYF
CDR3 DNA: TGTGCCAGCTCACCAGGGAGGACTAGCGGAAGCACAGATACGCAGTATTTT

D gene: -
V gene: TRBV28
clone size: -
J gene: TRBJ2-2
CDR3 protein: CASRRGGTGELFF
CDR3 DNA: TGTGCCAGCAGGCGAGGAGGGACCGGGGAGCTGTTTTTT

D gene: -
V gene: TRBV5-1
clone size: many
J gene: TRBJ2-7
CDR3 protein: CASSSVGGAIYEQYF
CDR3 DNA: TGCGCCAGCAGCTCTGTCGGGGGCGCAATCTACGAGCAGTACTTC

D gene: TRBD1
V gene: TRBV18
clone size: many
J gene: TRBJ1-1
CDR3 protein: CASSGQGNTEAFF
CDR3 DNA: TGTGCCAGCTCCGGACAGGGGAACACTGAAGCTTTCTTT

D gene: -
V gene: TRBV4-1
clone size: few
J gene: TRBJ2-7
CDR3 protein: CASSRRVDDGYEQYF
CDR3 DNA: TGCGCCAGCAGTCGAAGGGTAGACGACGGCTACGAGCAGTACTTC

D gene: TRBD2
V gene: TRBV7-3
clone size: -
J gene: TRBJ2-3
CDR3 protein: CASSVSGGAGTDTQYF
CDR3 DNA: TGTGCCAGCAGCGTTAGCGGGGGGGCCGGAACAGATACGCAGTATTTT

D gene: -
V gene: TRBV18
clone size: few
J gene: TRBJ2-5
CDR3 protein: CASSPTVQETQYF
CDR3 DNA: TGTGCCAGCTCACCGACGGTGCAAGAGACCCAGTACTTC

D gene: -
V gene: TRBV29-1
clone size: -
J gene: TRBJ2-2
CDR3 protein: CSVGLSGANTGELFF
CDR3 DNA: TGCAGCGTTGGGCTGTCAGGGGCGAACACCGGGGAGCTGTTTTTT

D gene: TRBD2
V gene: TRBV20-1
clone size: -
J gene: TRBJ2-1
CDR3 protein: CSAQYYGGGAGEQFF
CDR3 DNA: TGCAGTGCCCAGTATTATGGCGGGGGGGCCGGTGAGCAGTTCTTC

D gene: -
V gene: TRBV7-6
clone size: -
J gene: TRBJ1-3
CDR3 protein: CASSPRGALSGNTIYF
CDR3 DNA: TGTGCCAGCAGCCCCCGGGGTGCGCTCTCTGGAAACACCATATATTTT

D gene: -
V gene: TRBV24-1
clone size: many
J gene: TRBJ2-5
CDR3 protein: CATSDRQETQYF
CDR3 DNA: TGTGCCACCAGTGACAGACAAGAGACCCAGTACTTC

D gene: -
V gene: TRBV3-1
clone size: -
J gene: TRBJ2-2
CDR3 protein: CASSPLGPTNTGELFF
CDR3 DNA: TGTGCCAGCAGCCCACTGGGGCCTACGAACACCGGGGAGCTGTTTTTT